These 15 T cell receptor beta chains were all obtained from the same sample, sequenced in a study of CD8 T cells in Susac syndrome. Reverse transcription of 0.5 to 1 ug RNA was performed with random hexamers. TCRdb used MiXCR to reprocess the immunoSEQ multiplex PCR reads, holding one entry per CDR3 protein. The sample holds around 140,000 distinct CDR3 sequences, 80% seen once. Sequenced sample: CD8+ T cells from PBMCs. The receptors shown here come from a human donor with multiple sclerosis.

This chain links TRBV5-4 with TRBJ2-3; 11 bases match TRBD2. V trimming: 3 bases; J trimming: 5 bases; junction bases outside the gene matches: 8. The CDR3 runs 16 residues. From germline, CDR1 is SGHNT and CDR2 YYREEE (reference sequence). CDR3 sequence reads: CASSSTSGTRIDTQYF. CDR3 sequence (DNA): TGTGCCAGCAGCTCGACTAGCGGGACACGTATAGATACGCAGTATTTT.

This sequence joins TRBV7-8 and TRBJ2-5; D gene ambiguous. Trimming stripped 1 base from V and 5 bases from J, with 8 bases between. CDR3 length: 13 amino acids. Per germline, CDR1 SGHVS and CDR2 FQNEAQ. This CDR3 is CASSLGPRETQYF. The CDR3 region has the DNA TGTGCCAGCAGCTTAGGGCCCAGGGAGACCCAGTACTTC.

The V and J genes are TRBV7-9 and TRBJ2-1; D gene ambiguous. V was clipped by 3 bases and J by 0 bases, with 15 bases between them. The CDR3 covers 17 residues. Germline values: CDR1 SEHNR, CDR2 FQNEAQ (reference sequence). The CDR3 reads CASSFPLSGSSYNEQFF. CDR3 DNA sequence: TGTGCCAGCAGCTTTCCTCTCTCCGGCAGCTCCTACAATGAGCAGTTCTTC.

The chain employs TRBV12-3 or TRBV12-4 and TRBJ2-1; no clear D gene. V lost 4 bases and J 9 bases, leaving 10 bases between the germline ends. The CDR3 contains 12 residues. The chain's CDR3 is CASSSVGFEQFF. Written as DNA, the CDR3 is TGTGCCAGCAGTTCAGTAGGCTTTGAGCAGTTCTTC.

The V gene is TRBV6-2 or TRBV6-3, the J gene TRBJ1-4; D is uncertain. The V and J ends lost 2 bases and 4 bases respectively, with 11 bases between them. Germline V gene lookup returns CDR1 MNHEY and CDR2 SVGEGT. This CDR3 spans 15 amino acids. CDR3 DNA sequence: TGTGCCAGCAGTTACCCAGGCGGTGTTAATGAAAAACTGTTTTTT. This codes for CASSYPGGVNEKLFF.

This clonotype was detected only once. The chain links TRBV7-9 to TRBJ1-2; no clear D gene. The germline V gene encodes CDR1 SEHNR and CDR2 FQNEAQ (reference sequence). CDR3 length: 12 amino acids. Trimming shortened V by 5 bases and J by 1 base, and 5 bases separated the two germline ends. The CDR3 coding sequence is TGTGCCAGCAGCCATAATAACTATGGCTACACCTTC. It specifies CASSHNNYGYTF.

The chain couples TRBV28 to TRBJ1-2; 7 nucleotides agree with TRBD1. The CDR3 totals 14 residues. The germline V gene encodes CDR1 MDHEN and CDR2 SYDVKM. V lost 5 bases and J lost 7; bases outside the gene matches: 10. The CDR3 sequence: CASSLCTGAAGYTF. The CDR3, as DNA: TGTGCCAGCAGTCTCTGCACAGGGGCCGCTGGCTACACCTTC.

The chain combines TRBV20-1 with TRBJ1-1; 7 nucleotides agree with TRBD1. This CDR3 is built from 13 residues. In germline, CDR1 is DFQATT, CDR2 SNEGSKA (reference sequence). With 0 bases clipped from V and 8 bases from J, the junction kept 6 bases outside the gene matches. The CDR3 DNA reads TGCAGTGCTAGAGATAGAGGGGGCGTAGAAGCTTTCTTT. Protein sequence: CSARDRGGVEAFF.

The J gene is TRBJ2-1, the V gene TRBV27; 11 nucleotides line up with TRBD2. V lost 7 bases to trimming and J lost 4 bases; unmatched junction nucleotides: 6. Per germline, CDR1 MNHEY and CDR2 SMNVEV (reference sequence). The length of the CDR3 is 15 residues. CDR3 residues: CASTPGTSGYNEQFF. CDR3 sequence (DNA): TGTGCCAGCACCCCCGGGACTAGCGGTTACAATGAGCAGTTCTTC.

V usage is TRBV19 and J usage is TRBJ1-5; D possibly corresponds to TRBD1 (6 bases). CDR3 length: 14 amino acids. Trimming stripped 5 bases from V and 4 bases from J, with 12 bases between. Germline V CDR1 and CDR2: LNHDA, SQIVND (reference sequence). The CDR3 sequence: CASSYRDWNQPQHF. The CDR3 nucleotides are TGTGCCAGTAGTTACAGGGACTGGAATCAGCCCCAGCATTTT.

The chain employs TRBV2 and TRBJ2-2, with 8 bases matching TRBD1. CDR3 size: 16 residues. Germline trimming cut 3 bases from V and 7 bases from J; bases unmatched to any gene: 10. In germline, CDR1 is SNHLY, CDR2 FYNNEI. This CDR3 is CASSDGGRGPIGELFF. CDR3 sequence (DNA): TGTGCCAGCAGTGATGGGGGCAGGGGGCCGATCGGGGAGCTGTTTTTT. Filled out from reference TRBV2 and TRBJ2-2, the complete variable domain reads EPEVTQTPSHQVTQMGQEVILRCVPISNHLYFYWYRQILGQKVEFLVSFYNNEISEKSEIFDDQFSVERPDGSNFTLKIRSTKLEDSAMYFCASSDGGRGPIGELFFGEGSRLTVL.

The chain joins TRBV30 to TRBJ1-6; 8 positions agree with TRBD1. The junction had 4 bases not matched to a gene; V was cut back by 0 bases and J by 0 bases. The CDR3 is made up of 17 amino acids. Germline V CDR1 and CDR2: GTSNPN, SVGIG (reference sequence). For the CDR3, the DNA is TGTGCCTGGAGTGTACCAGGGGGCAGCTCCTATAATTCACCCCTCCACTTT. Its translation is CAWSVPGGSSYNSPLHF.

The gene calls are TRBV15 and TRBJ2-6; perhaps TRBD2 as D (6 bases). Germline assignment: CDR1 LNHNV and CDR2 YYDKDF (reference sequence). Trimming took off 4 bases at V and 0 bases at J, with 19 bases between the two ends. The CDR3 extends over 19 amino acids. As DNA, the CDR3 is TGTGCCACCAGCACGCGGCTGGGGGGACGCCTCTCTGGGGCCAACGTCCTGACTTTC. Its protein product is CATSTRLGGRLSGANVLTF. Complete variable domain (other parts from reference TRBV15 and TRBJ2-6): DAMVIQNPRYQVTQFGKPVTLSCSQTLNHNVMYWYQQKSSQAPKLLFHYYDKDFNNEADTPDNFQSRRPNTSFCFLDIRSPGLGDTAMYLCATSTRLGGRLSGANVLTFGAGSRLTVL.

The chain recombines TRBV4-3 with TRBJ1-1; D not certain. Deletions cut 0 bases from V and 1 base from J, with 9 bases between. Germline-derived CDR1 and CDR2 are LGHNA and YSLEER. CDR3 length: 15 amino acids. The CDR3 protein is CASSQEGLGNTEAFF. The DNA of the CDR3 is TGCGCCAGCAGCCAAGAAGGTTTGGGGAACACTGAAGCTTTCTTT.

This chain links TRBV27 with TRBJ1-2; no clear D. V was shortened by 4 bases and J by 6 bases, with 18 bases between the two germline ends. The CDR3 is made up of 15 amino acids. Germline V gene data show CDR1 as MNHEY and CDR2 as SMNVEV (reference sequence). CDR3: CASSSLVWQEHGYTF. CDR3 nucleotide sequence: TGTGCCAGCAGTTCGCTGGTGTGGCAGGAACATGGCTACACCTTC.